This note documents a single T cell receptor (beta chain) sequence. This CDR3 spans 14 amino acids. The V gene end was trimmed by 6 bases and the J gene end by 7 bases; junction bases not matched to a gene: 9. CDR1 and CDR2 from the germline V gene are LNHDA and SQIVND (reference sequence). It was with 60 Vbeta and 13 Jbeta primers that the PCR ran. The table came from immunoSEQ multiplex PCR; TCRdb's copy has only in-frame clones and leaves some out. Of fewer than 180,000 clones listed, about 64% are singletons. This record belongs to a study of cytomegalovirus exposure and HLA in healthy donors. Sequencing was done on a sample of PBMCs. The clonotype originates from a woman aged 55-70 years in good health and CMV-seropositive. The chain employs TRBV19 and TRBJ1-2, with 9 bases matching TRBD1. As DNA, the CDR3 is TGTGCCAGTAGCACCGTTGGACAGGGGTTTGGCTACACCTTC. Residues: CASSTVGQGFGYTF.